The 10 T cell receptor beta chains below all came from one sample that was sequenced in a study of blood T cells in healthy people across ages. A second PCR of 7 to 11 cycles used a sample-barcoded 5' primer and a J-beta primer mix. MiXCR, run by TCRdb on the 5' RACE reads, gives a single entry per CDR3 protein. The table includes approximately 960,000 distinct CDR3 sequences, 25% to 30% detected once. Another study also made use of these data, one on T cells of mothers and their children.

The specimen was blood. These receptors came from a woman aged 40-49 years in good health.

This clonotype has just a few counts. The CDR3 sequence: CATTGGGSTDTQYF. The CDR3 coding sequence is TGCGCCACAACCGGCGGGGGAAGCACAGATACGCAGTATTTT. The chain links TRBV5-1 to TRBJ2-3, with TRBD2 identical over 7 bases. The V and J ends lost 9 bases and 0 bases, in that order; junction bases with no gene match: 7. Germline V gene lookup returns CDR1 SGHRS and CDR2 YFSETQ. This CDR3 has 14 amino acids.

CDR3 in amino acids: CASSAEAGNQETQYF. The CDR3, as DNA: TGTGCCAGCAGCGCAGAGGCAGGGAATCAAGAGACCCAGTACTTC. The chain recombines TRBV9 with TRBJ2-5; a weak D match, TRBD1 (5 bases). Trimming removed 3 bases at V and 2 bases at J, with 14 bases between. The CDR3 loop spans 15 amino acids. Germline V gives CDR1 SGDLS, CDR2 YYNGEE.

The CDR3 sequence is CASSSRPEQGPYGYTF. The CDR3 nucleotides are TGTGCCAGCAGTTCACGACCGGAACAGGGGCCTTATGGCTACACCTTC. The rearrangement links TRBV28 to TRBJ1-2, with 7 bases fitting TRBD1. The germline gives CDR1 MDHEN, CDR2 SYDVKM. With V trimmed by 4 bases and J by 5 bases, 13 bases remained unmatched. The CDR3 length is 16 residues.

In this sample, this clonotype turned up many times. The chain couples TRBV2 to TRBJ1-2; 12 bases match TRBD1. The germline V gene encodes CDR1 SNHLY and CDR2 FYNNEI. The CDR3 is 16 amino acids. V lost 3 bases to trimming and J lost 3 bases; unmatched junction nucleotides: 5. The CDR3 loop is CASSEGTGGLHYGYTF. The CDR3 DNA is TGTGCCAGCAGTGAGGGGACAGGGGGCTTACACTATGGCTACACCTTC.

This clonotype turned up a few times. The V call is TRBV29-1, the J call TRBJ1-2; the D is unclear. The V end was cut by 5 bases, the J end by 2 bases, with 15 bases between. CDR1 and CDR2 (germline): SQVTM, ANQGSEA. This CDR3 region has 14 residues. CDR3 bases: TGCAGCGTTCCTGCTGCGGGTGCCAACTATGGCTACACCTTC. Translating gives CSVPAAGANYGYTF.

This clonotype was seen only a few times. The chain recombines TRBV20-1 with TRBJ2-2, with D perhaps TRBD1 or TRBD2 (6 bases each). Per the germline V gene, CDR1 is DFQATT and CDR2 is SNEGSKA (reference sequence). V lost 2 bases, J lost 5 bases, and 12 bases lay in between. The CDR3 length is 14 residues. The chain's CDR3 is CSARPGAGTGELFF. The CDR3 DNA reads as TGCAGTGCTAGACCGGGGGCGGGGACCGGGGAGCTGTTTTTT.

CDR3 sequence reads: CASSKPGPYTF. For the CDR3, the DNA is TGTGCCAGCAGCAAACCGGGGCCTTACACCTTC. The gene calls are TRBV6-5 and TRBJ1-2, with D perhaps matching TRBD1 (5 bases). The CDR3 consists of 11 residues. The germline V gene has CDR1 MNHEY and CDR2 SVGAGI. Trimming pared 6 bases from V and 11 bases from J, leaving 13 bases between.

V usage is TRBV4-2 and J usage is TRBJ2-4; no reliable D call. This CDR3 has 15 residues. The V gene's germline CDR1 is LGHNA and CDR2 YNFKEQ. V shed 0 bases and J shed 13 bases, with 19 bases lying between them. CDR3 amino acids: CASSQDQAVSREQYF. CDR3 DNA sequence: TGTGCCAGCAGCCAAGATCAGGCGGTCTCGCGAGAGCAGTACTTC.

This clonotype was found a few times. The chain uses TRBV6-2 or TRBV6-3 and TRBJ1-2; D gene unclear. Trimming took 8 bases from V and 2 from J, leaving 12 bases between them. Looked up from germline, CDR1 is MNHEY and CDR2 is SVGEGT. This CDR3 has 13 amino acids. This CDR3 reads CASGDGRNYGYTF. As DNA, the CDR3 is TGTGCCAGCGGGGATGGGAGAAACTATGGCTACACCTTC.

The chain employs TRBV20-1 and TRBJ2-1, with D hard to call. Germline V lookup: CDR1 DFQATT, CDR2 SNEGSKA (reference sequence). There are 13 residues in the CDR3. The V end lost 2 bases, the J end lost 8 bases, and 13 bases lay between the germline ends. The CDR3 here is CSARIGSKDEQFF. For the CDR3, the DNA is TGCAGTGCTAGAATTGGCTCCAAGGATGAGCAGTTCTTC.